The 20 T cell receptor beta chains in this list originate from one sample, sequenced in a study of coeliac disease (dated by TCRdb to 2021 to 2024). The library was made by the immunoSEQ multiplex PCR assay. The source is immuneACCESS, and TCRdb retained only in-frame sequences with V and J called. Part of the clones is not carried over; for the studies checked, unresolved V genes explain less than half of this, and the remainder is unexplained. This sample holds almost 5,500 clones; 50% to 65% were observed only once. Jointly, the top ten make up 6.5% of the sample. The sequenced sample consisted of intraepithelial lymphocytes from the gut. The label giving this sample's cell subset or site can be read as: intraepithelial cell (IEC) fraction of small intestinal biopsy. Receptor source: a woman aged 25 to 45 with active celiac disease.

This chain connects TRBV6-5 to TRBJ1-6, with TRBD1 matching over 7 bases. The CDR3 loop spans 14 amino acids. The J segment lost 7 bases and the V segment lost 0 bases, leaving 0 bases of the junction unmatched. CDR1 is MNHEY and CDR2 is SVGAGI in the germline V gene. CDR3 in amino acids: CASSYSTGNSPLHF. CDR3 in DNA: TGTGCCAGCAGTTACTCGACAGGGAATTCACCCCTCCACTTT.

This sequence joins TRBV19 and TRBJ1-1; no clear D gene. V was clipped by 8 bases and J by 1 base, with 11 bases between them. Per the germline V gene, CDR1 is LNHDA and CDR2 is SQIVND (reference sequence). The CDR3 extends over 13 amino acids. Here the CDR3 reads CASGRQRNTEAFF. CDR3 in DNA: TGTGCCAGTGGCAGGCAAAGGAACACTGAAGCTTTCTTT.

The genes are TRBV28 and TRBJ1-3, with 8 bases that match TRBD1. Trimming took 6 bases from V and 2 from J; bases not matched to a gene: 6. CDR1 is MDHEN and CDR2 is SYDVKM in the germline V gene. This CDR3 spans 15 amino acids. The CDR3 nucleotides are TGTGCCAGCAGCCGACAGGGGCTAACTGGAAACACCATATATTTT. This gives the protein CASSRQGLTGNTIYF.

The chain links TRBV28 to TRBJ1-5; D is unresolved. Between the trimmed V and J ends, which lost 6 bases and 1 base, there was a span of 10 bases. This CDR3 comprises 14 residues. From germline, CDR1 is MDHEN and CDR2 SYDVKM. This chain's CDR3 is CASSRLDSNQPQHF. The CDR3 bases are TGTGCCAGCAGCCGTCTAGACAGCAATCAGCCCCAGCATTTT.

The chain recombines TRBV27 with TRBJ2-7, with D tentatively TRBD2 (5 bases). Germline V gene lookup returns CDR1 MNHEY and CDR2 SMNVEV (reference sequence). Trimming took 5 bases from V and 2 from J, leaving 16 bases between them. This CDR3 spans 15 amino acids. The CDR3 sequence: CASSPRGFLTYEQYF. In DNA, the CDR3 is TGTGCCAGCAGTCCCCGGGGTTTTCTTACCTACGAGCAGTACTTC.

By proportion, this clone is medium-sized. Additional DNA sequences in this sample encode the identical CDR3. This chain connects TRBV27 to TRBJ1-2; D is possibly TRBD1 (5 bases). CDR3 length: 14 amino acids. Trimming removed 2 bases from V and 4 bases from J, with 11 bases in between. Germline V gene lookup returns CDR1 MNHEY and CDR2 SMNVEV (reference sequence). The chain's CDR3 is CASSLLGQGYGYTF. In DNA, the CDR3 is TGTGCCAGCAGTTTACTGGGGCAGGGCTATGGCTACACCTTC.

In DNA, the CDR3 is TGTGCCTGGGAGGGACAGCTATTAAACAGCGGCTATGGCTACACCTTC. It encodes CAWEGQLLNSGYGYTF. The chain has TRBV30 and TRBJ1-2; 7 bases line up with TRBD1. The CDR3 spans 16 residues. Germline lookup yields CDR1 GTSNPN and CDR2 SVGIG (reference sequence). V trimming: 5 bases; J trimming: 4 bases; junction bases outside the gene matches: 16. Combining the CDR3 with reference TRBV30 and TRBJ1-2 gives the whole variable domain SQTIHQWPATLVQPVGSPLSLECTVEGTSNPNLYWYRQAAGRGLQLLFYSVGIGQISSEVPQNLSASRPQDRQFILSSKKLLLSDSGFYLCAWEGQLLNSGYGYTFGSGTRLTVV.

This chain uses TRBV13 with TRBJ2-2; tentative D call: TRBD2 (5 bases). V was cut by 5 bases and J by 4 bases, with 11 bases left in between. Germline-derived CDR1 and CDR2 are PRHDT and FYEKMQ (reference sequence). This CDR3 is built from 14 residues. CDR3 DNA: TGTGCCAGCAGCCCTTGGGCGGGCACCGGGGAGCTGTTTTTT. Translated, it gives CASSPWAGTGELFF.

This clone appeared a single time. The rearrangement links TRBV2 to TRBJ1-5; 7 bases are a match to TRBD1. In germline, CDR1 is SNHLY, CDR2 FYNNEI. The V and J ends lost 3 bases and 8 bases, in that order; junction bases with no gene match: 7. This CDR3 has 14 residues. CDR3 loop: CASSEMTGPEPQHF. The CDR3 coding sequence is TGTGCCAGCAGTGAGATGACAGGGCCGGAGCCCCAGCATTTT.

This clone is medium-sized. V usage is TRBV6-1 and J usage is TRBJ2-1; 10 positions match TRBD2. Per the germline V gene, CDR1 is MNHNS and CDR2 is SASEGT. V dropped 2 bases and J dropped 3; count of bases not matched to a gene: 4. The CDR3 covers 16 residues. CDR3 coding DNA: TGTGCCAGCAGTGAAACCGGGACTAGCGACTACAATGAGCAGTTCTTC. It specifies CASSETGTSDYNEQFF.

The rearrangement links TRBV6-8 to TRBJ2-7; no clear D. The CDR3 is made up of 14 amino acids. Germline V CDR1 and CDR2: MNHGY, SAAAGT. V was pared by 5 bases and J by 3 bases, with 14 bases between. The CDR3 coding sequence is TGTGCCAGCAGTGACCCCAACAGCTACTACGAGCAGTACTTC. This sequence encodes CASSDPNSYYEQYF.

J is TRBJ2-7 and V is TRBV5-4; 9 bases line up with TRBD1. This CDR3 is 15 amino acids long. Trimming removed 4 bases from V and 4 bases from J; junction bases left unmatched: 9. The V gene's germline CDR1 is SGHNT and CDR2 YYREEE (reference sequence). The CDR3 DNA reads TGTGCCAGCAGCATATACAGGGGGCTCCCTTACGAGCAGTACTTC. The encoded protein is CASSIYRGLPYEQYF.

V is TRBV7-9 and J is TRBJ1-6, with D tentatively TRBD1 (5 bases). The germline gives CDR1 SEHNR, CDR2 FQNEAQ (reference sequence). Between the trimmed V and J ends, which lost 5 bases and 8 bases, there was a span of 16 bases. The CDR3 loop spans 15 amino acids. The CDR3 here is CASSPTRAGDSPLHF. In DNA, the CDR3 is TGTGCCAGCAGCCCAACCCGGGCGGGGGATTCACCCCTCCACTTT.

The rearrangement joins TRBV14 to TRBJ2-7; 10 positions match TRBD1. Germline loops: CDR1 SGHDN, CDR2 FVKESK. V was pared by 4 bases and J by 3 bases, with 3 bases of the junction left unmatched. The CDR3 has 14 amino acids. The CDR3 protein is CASSPGTGVYEQYF. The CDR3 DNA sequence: TGTGCCAGCAGCCCCGGGACAGGGGTCTACGAGCAGTACTTC.

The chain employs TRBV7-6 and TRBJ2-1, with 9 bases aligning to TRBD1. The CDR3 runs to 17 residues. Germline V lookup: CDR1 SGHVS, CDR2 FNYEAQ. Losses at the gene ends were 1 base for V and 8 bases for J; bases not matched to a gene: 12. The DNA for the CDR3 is TGTGCCAGCAGCTTAGGGGTGGCGGGACAGGGTCTCCATGAGCAGTTCTTC. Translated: CASSLGVAGQGLHEQFF.

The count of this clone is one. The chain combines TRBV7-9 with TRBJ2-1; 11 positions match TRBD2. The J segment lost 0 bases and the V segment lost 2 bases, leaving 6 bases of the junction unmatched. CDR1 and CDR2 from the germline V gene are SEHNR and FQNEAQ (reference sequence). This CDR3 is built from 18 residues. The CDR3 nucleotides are TGTGCCAGCAGCTTACTAGCGGGGGGACCCCCCTCCTACAATGAGCAGTTCTTC. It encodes CASSLLAGGPPSYNEQFF. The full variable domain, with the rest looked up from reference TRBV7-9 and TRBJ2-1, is DTGVSQNPRHKITKRGQNVTFRCDPISEHNRLYWYRQTLGQGPEFLTYFQNEAQLEKSRLLSDRFSAERPKGSFSTLEIQRTEQGDSAMYLCASSLLAGGPPSYNEQFFGPGTRLTVL.

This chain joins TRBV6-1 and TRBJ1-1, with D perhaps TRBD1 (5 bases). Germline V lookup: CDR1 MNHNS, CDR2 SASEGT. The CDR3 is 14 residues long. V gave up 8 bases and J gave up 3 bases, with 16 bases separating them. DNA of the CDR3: TGTGCCAGCGGCCTCCAGGGAGGTTACACTGAAGCTTTCTTT. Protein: CASGLQGGYTEAFF.

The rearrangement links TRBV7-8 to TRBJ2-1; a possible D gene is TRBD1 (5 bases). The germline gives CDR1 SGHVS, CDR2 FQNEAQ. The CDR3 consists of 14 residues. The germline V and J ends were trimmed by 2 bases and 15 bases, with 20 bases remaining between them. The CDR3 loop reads CASSLRAGPYSLFF. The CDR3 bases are TGTGCCAGCAGCTTAAGGGCAGGGCCTTACAGCTTGTTCTTC.

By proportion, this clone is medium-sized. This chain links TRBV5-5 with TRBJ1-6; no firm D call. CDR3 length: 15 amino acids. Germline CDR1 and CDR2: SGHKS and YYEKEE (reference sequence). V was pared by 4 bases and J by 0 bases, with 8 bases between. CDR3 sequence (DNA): TGTGCCAGCAGCGCCGGGAGCTCCTATAATTCACCCCTCCACTTT. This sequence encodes CASSAGSSYNSPLHF.

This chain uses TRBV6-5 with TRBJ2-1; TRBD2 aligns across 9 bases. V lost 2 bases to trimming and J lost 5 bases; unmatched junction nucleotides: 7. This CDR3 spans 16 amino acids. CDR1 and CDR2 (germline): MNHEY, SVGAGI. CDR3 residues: CASSYGSSGADNEQFF. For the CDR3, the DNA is TGTGCCAGCAGTTACGGCTCTAGCGGGGCAGACAATGAGCAGTTCTTC.